This T cell receptor (beta chain) was sequenced during a study of cytomegalovirus exposure and HLA in healthy donors. Study conclusions and caveats: It was in a later analysis that TCR association rates were seen to vary by HLA locus, highest for DRB1 and lowest for HLA-C. Later analysis demonstrated an association between a missense DCLRE1C variant and TCR beta V- and J-gene trimming.

The length of the CDR3 is 19 residues. After removal of 4 bases from V and 0 bases from J, the junction contained 7 bases not matched to a gene. Germline V gene sequence: CDR1 KGHSH, CDR2 LQKENI. Researchers ran the PCR with 60 Vbeta and 13 Jbeta primers. TCRdb keeps only in-frame clones here, not all; method: immunoSEQ multiplex PCR. Of 150,000 to 180,000 clones in the sample, roughly three quarters were seen once. As concerns this clone: Its antigen is not known.

The sequenced sample consisted of PBMCs. This sequence joins TRBV18 and TRBJ2-3; 16 positions match TRBD2. This receptor was obtained from a man in his thirties or forties in good health and CMV-seropositive. The CDR3 protein is CASSRAGTSGRASTDTQYF. CDR3 coding DNA: TGTGCCAGCTCACGGGCCGGGACTAGCGGGAGGGCTAGCACAGATACGCAGTATTTT.